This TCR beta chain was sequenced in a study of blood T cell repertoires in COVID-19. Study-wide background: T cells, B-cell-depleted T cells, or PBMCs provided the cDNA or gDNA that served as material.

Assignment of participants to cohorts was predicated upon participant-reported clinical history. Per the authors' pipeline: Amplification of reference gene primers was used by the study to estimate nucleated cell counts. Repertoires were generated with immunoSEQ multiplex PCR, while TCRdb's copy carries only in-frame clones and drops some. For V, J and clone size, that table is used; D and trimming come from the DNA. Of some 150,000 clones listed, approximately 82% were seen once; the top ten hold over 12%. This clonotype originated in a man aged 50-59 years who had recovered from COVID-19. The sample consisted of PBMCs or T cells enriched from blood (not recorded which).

CDR3 DNA sequence: TGTGCCAGCAAGCGTGGCCTATACAATGAGCAGTTCTTC. Protein sequence: CASKRGLYNEQFF. The genes are TRBV2 and TRBJ2-1; no clear D gene. Trimming stripped 7 bases from V and 4 bases from J, with 11 bases between. CDR3 length: 13 amino acids. Germline loops: CDR1 SNHLY, CDR2 FYNNEI.